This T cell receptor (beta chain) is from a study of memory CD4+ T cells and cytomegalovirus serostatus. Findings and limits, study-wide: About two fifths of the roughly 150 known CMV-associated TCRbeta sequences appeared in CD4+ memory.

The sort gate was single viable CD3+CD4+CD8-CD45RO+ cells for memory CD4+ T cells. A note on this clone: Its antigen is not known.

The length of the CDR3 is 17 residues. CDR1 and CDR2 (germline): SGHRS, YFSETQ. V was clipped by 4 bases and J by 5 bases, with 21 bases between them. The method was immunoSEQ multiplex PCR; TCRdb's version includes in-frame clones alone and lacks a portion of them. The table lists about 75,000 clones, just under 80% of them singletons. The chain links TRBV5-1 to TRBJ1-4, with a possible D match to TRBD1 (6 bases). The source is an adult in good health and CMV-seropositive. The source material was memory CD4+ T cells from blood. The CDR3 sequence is CASSADGGRGYNEKLFF. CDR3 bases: TGCGCCAGCAGCGCGGATGGCGGCAGGGGCTACAATGAAAAACTGTTTTTT.